Below are 25 T cell receptor beta chains sequenced from a single sample in a study of blood T cell repertoires in COVID-19. Assay: immunoSEQ multiplex PCR; the TCRdb copy retains only in-frame clones and omits some. The table has roughly 97,000 clones, roughly 84% seen once. What was sequenced was peripheral blood. All receptors come from a man in his 60s with acute or convalescent COVID-19.

The chain joins TRBV6-5 to TRBJ2-5; 7 nucleotides line up with TRBD1. CDR1 and CDR2 from the germline V gene are MNHEY and SVGAGI. The junction had 5 bases not matched to a gene; V was cut back by 5 bases and J by 5 bases. The CDR3 totals 13 residues. The CDR3 protein is CASSSRRGETQYF. The CDR3 nucleotides are TGTGCCAGCAGTAGTCGCAGGGGGGAGACCCAGTACTTC.

The gene calls are TRBV3-1 (or the pseudogene TRBV3-2) and TRBJ1-1; 7 bases agree with TRBD1. Trimming at V came to 4 bases and at J to 8 bases, leaving 7 bases not matched to a gene. This CDR3 contains 13 residues. From germline, CDR1 is LGHDT and CDR2 YNNKEL (reference sequence). This chain's CDR3 is CASSLYRDSEAFF. The CDR3 DNA is TGTGCCAGCAGCCTATACCGGGACAGCGAAGCTTTCTTT.

CDR3 in amino acids: CASSQGASQGSNEQFF. DNA of the CDR3: TGTGCCAGCAGCCAAGGGGCGTCACAGGGATCGAATGAGCAGTTCTTC. The rearrangement joins TRBV3-1 (or the pseudogene TRBV3-2) to TRBJ2-1; possibly TRBD1 for D (6 bases). CDR1 and CDR2 (germline): LGHDT, YNNKEL (reference sequence). Trimming removed 1 base at V and 7 bases at J, with 17 bases between. The length of the CDR3 is 16 residues.

The chain couples TRBV14 to TRBJ1-6; the D gene is possibly TRBD1 (6 bases). The CDR3 is 14 amino acids. V was pared by 3 bases and J by 7 bases, with 10 bases between. Germline-derived CDR1 and CDR2 are SGHDN and FVKESK. The CDR3 DNA is TGTGCCAGCAGCCAGTGGCAGGGGAATTCACCCCTCCACTTT. Protein product: CASSQWQGNSPLHF.

The V gene is TRBV18, the J gene TRBJ2-2, with a weak D call TRBD2 (6 bases). Looked up from germline, CDR1 is KGHSH and CDR2 is LQKENI. The V end was cut by 2 bases, the J end by 5 bases, with 12 bases between. CDR3 length equals 15 residues. This chain's CDR3 is CASSPNGGLTGELFF. DNA for the CDR3: TGTGCCAGCTCACCAAACGGGGGATTAACCGGGGAGCTGTTTTTT. Full variable domain (missing parts from reference TRBV18 and TRBJ2-2): NAGVMQNPRHLVRRRGQEARLRCSPMKGHSHVYWYRQLPEEGLKFMVYLQKENIIDESGMPKERFSAEFPKEGPSILRIQQVVRGDSAAYFCASSPNGGLTGELFFGEGSRLTVL.

This chain connects TRBV5-4 to TRBJ2-3; TRBD2 agrees at 12 bases. This CDR3 contains 17 residues. Germline CDR1 is SGHNT and CDR2 is YYREEE (reference sequence). V gave up 1 base and J gave up 2 bases; unmatched junction bases: 5. CDR3 bases: TGTGCCAGCAGCTTGCCCCTAGCGGGAGGGCCCACAGATACGCAGTATTTT. Translated: CASSLPLAGGPTDTQYF. Complete variable domain (other parts from reference TRBV5-4 and TRBJ2-3): ETGVTQSPTHLIKTRGQQVTLRCSSQSGHNTVSWYQQALGQGPQFIFQYYREEENGRGNFPPRFSGLQFPNYSSELNVNALELDDSALYLCASSLPLAGGPTDTQYFGPGTRLTVL.

CDR3 loop: CASSLAGGTGQFF. As DNA, the CDR3 is TGTGCCAGCAGCTTGGCAGGGGGAACAGGGCAGTTCTTC. The gene calls are TRBV5-8 and TRBJ2-1; TRBD1 agrees at 7 bases. Germline values: CDR1 SGHTS, CDR2 YDEGEE. The V gene end was trimmed by 0 bases and the J gene end by 12 bases; junction bases not matched to a gene: 6. The CDR3 extends over 13 amino acids.

This sequence joins TRBV5-5 and TRBJ2-5, with 8 bases matching TRBD1. CDR3 length: 15 residues. J lost 4 bases, V lost 4 bases, and 9 bases had no gene match. Germline loops: CDR1 SGHKS, CDR2 YYEKEE (reference sequence). CDR3 in amino acids: CASSLPGGAGETQYF. The CDR3 nucleotides read TGTGCCAGCAGCCTACCAGGGGGCGCGGGAGAGACCCAGTACTTC.

The chain employs TRBV6-5 and TRBJ1-2, with 7 positions matching TRBD1. J lost 7 bases, V lost 5 bases, and 7 bases had no gene match. CDR3 length: 13 residues. Germline CDR1 MNHEY, CDR2 SVGAGI. CDR3 bases: TGTGCCAGCAGTAACAGGGGTAATGCTGGCTACACCTTC. Its translation is CASSNRGNAGYTF.

The gene calls are TRBV29-1 and TRBJ2-7; D is perhaps TRBD1 (6 bases). The CDR3 totals 12 residues. Germline-derived CDR1 and CDR2 are SQVTM and ANQGSEA. Trimming cost V 5 bases and J 4 bases, with 12 bases left between them. This CDR3 is CSVPGAGYEQYF. The CDR3 nucleotides read TGCAGCGTTCCAGGGGCAGGATACGAGCAGTACTTC.

This clone showed up just a few times. V is TRBV3-1 (or the pseudogene TRBV3-2) and J is TRBJ2-2; D uncertain. The CDR3 spans 14 residues. Germline V gives CDR1 LGHDT, CDR2 YNNKEL (reference sequence). Trimming took off 2 bases at V and 2 bases at J, with 6 bases between the two ends. The CDR3 region is CASSQLRNTGELFF. The CDR3 DNA sequence: TGTGCCAGCAGCCAATTGAGAAACACCGGGGAGCTGTTTTTT.

The rearrangement links TRBV3-1 (or the pseudogene TRBV3-2) to TRBJ2-7; TRBD2 matches 13 bases. There are 14 residues in the CDR3. V lost 4 bases, J lost 9 bases, and 6 bases stayed unmatched. The germline V gene has CDR1 LGHDT and CDR2 YNNKEL (reference sequence). DNA for the CDR3: TGTGCCAGCAGCCCCTCCGGACTAGCGGGAGTGCAGTACGTC. Residues: CASSPSGLAGVQYV.

This chain links TRBV5-1 with TRBJ2-1, with D uncertain. With 3 bases removed from V and 1 base from J, the gap between germline ends came to 17 bases. The CDR3 is 17 residues long. Per the germline V gene, CDR1 is SGHRS and CDR2 is YFSETQ. The CDR3, as DNA: TGCGCCAGCAGCTCGGATACTCTCGAACTATCCTACAATGAGCAGTTCTTC. It codes for CASSSDTLELSYNEQFF. The complete variable domain, with remaining parts taken from reference TRBV5-1 and TRBJ2-1, reads KAGVTQTPRYLIKTRGQQVTLSCSPISGHRSVSWYQQTPGQGLQFLFEYFSETQRNKGNFPGRFSGRQFSNSRSEMNVSTLELGDSALYLCASSSDTLELSYNEQFFGPGTRLTVL.

The CDR3 spells CSVSRVGNGYTF. The CDR3 DNA reads as TGCAGCGTTTCCAGGGTTGGGAACGGCTACACCTTC. The V and J genes are TRBV29-1 and TRBJ1-2; weak D call: TRBD1 (5 bases). Germline CDR1 and CDR2: SQVTM and ANQGSEA. The CDR3 has 12 residues. The V and J ends lost 5 bases and 8 bases respectively, with 15 bases between them.

The chain employs TRBV29-1 and TRBJ1-1; TRBD1 matches at 8 bases. Per germline, CDR1 SQVTM and CDR2 ANQGSEA. V shed 4 bases, J shed 0 bases, and the junction held 4 bases outside the gene matches. This CDR3 spans 14 amino acids. The CDR3 DNA reads as TGCAGCGTTGCAAGGGACAGGCTGAACACTGAAGCTTTCTTT. It specifies CSVARDRLNTEAFF.

The genes are TRBV11-2 and TRBJ2-1; perhaps TRBD1 as D (5 bases). The CDR3 has 16 residues. The V gene lost 5 bases and the J gene lost 8 bases, with 22 bases spanning the gap. Germline loops: CDR1 SGHAT, CDR2 FQNNGV. The CDR3 here is CASSRFIRASLDEQFF. The DNA for the CDR3 is TGTGCCAGCAGCAGATTCATCAGGGCATCCCTCGATGAGCAGTTCTTC.

The J gene is TRBJ1-4, the V gene TRBV20-1, with D tentatively TRBD1 (5 bases). The V and J ends lost 3 bases and 8 bases respectively, with 13 bases between them. Per the germline V gene, CDR1 is DFQATT and CDR2 is SNEGSKA (reference sequence). The CDR3 loop spans 13 amino acids. CDR3 sequence: CSASSEGREKLFF. The CDR3 DNA reads as TGCAGTGCTAGTTCGGAGGGACGAGAAAAACTGTTTTTT.

DNA of the CDR3: TGTGCCAGCAACCCCTCGGGACAGACTTACGAGCAGTACTTC. Its protein is CASNPSGQTYEQYF. The chain joins TRBV6-5 to TRBJ2-7; TRBD1 matches at 7 bases. V lost 7 bases to trimming and J lost 4 bases; unmatched junction nucleotides: 10. The germline gives CDR1 MNHEY, CDR2 SVGAGI. The CDR3 extends over 14 amino acids.

The chain joins TRBV24-1 to TRBJ1-5; 7 bases are shared with TRBD1. Germline V gives CDR1 KGHDR, CDR2 SFDVKD. Losses at the gene ends were 3 bases for V and 1 base for J; bases not matched to a gene: 2. The CDR3 length is 15 residues. CDR3 DNA: TGTGCCACCAGTGATCGGACAGGCAGCAATCAGCCCCAGCATTTT. It translates to CATSDRTGSNQPQHF.

The chain carries TRBV27 and TRBJ2-7, with 8 bases lining up with TRBD1. The trim removed 7 bases at V and 3 bases at J, leaving 5 bases unmatched. CDR1 and CDR2 (germline): MNHEY, SMNVEV (reference sequence). The CDR3 extends over 13 amino acids. CDR3 sequence (DNA): TGTGCCAGCAAACAGGGGGACCGCTACGAGCAGTACTTC. This gives the protein CASKQGDRYEQYF.

The rearrangement uses TRBV7-2 and TRBJ2-3; D is perhaps TRBD2 (6 bases). V lost 6 bases and J lost 6, with 13 bases in between. The V gene's germline CDR1 is SGHTA and CDR2 FQGNSA. This CDR3 is built from 13 residues. The CDR3 DNA sequence: TGTGCCAGCAGTATGCGGGGCCCGGATACGCAGTATTTT. Amino acids: CASSMRGPDTQYF. Drawing the rest from reference TRBV7-2 and TRBJ2-3, the complete variable domain is GAGVSQSPSNKVTEKGKDVELRCDPISGHTALYWYRQSLGQGLEFLIYFQGNSAPDKSGLPSDRFSAERTGGSVSTLTIQRTQQEDSAVYLCASSMRGPDTQYFGPGTRLTVL.

This clone was seen a handful of times. This chain connects TRBV19 to TRBJ1-2; 9 bases are a match to TRBD1. Germline CDR1 LNHDA, CDR2 SQIVND (reference sequence). The J segment lost 2 bases and the V segment lost 6 bases, leaving 7 bases of the junction unmatched. The CDR3 covers 15 residues. The CDR3 loop reads CASRPGTGRNYGYTF. The DNA of the CDR3 is TGTGCCAGTAGACCCGGGACAGGGCGCAACTATGGCTACACCTTC.

V is TRBV19 and J is TRBJ1-2; 7 bases are a match to TRBD1. The germline V gene has CDR1 LNHDA and CDR2 SQIVND (reference sequence). Trimming took 0 bases from V and 8 from J; bases not matched to a gene: 9. CDR3 length: 15 residues. CDR3 sequence: CASSIEETGYFGYTF. CDR3 bases: TGTGCCAGTAGTATAGAAGAGACAGGGTACTTCGGCTACACCTTC.

The CDR3 DNA is TGCGCCAGCAGCTCACACTATGATCAGCCCCAGCATTTT. It specifies CASSSHYDQPQHF. The chain has TRBV5-1 and TRBJ1-5; no definite D call. CDR3 length: 13 amino acids. Trimming removed 3 bases from V and 5 bases from J, with 9 bases in between. Germline values: CDR1 SGHRS, CDR2 YFSETQ. Supplemented by reference TRBV5-1 and TRBJ1-5, the full variable domain reads KAGVTQTPRYLIKTRGQQVTLSCSPISGHRSVSWYQQTPGQGLQFLFEYFSETQRNKGNFPGRFSGRQFSNSRSEMNVSTLELGDSALYLCASSSHYDQPQHFGDGTRLSIL.

The gene calls are TRBV15 and TRBJ2-5, with D perhaps matching TRBD1 (6 bases). Germline V gene data show CDR1 as LNHNV and CDR2 as YYDKDF (reference sequence). V was trimmed by 5 bases and J by 5 bases, leaving 18 bases between them. This CDR3 has 15 residues. The CDR3, as DNA: TGTGCCACCAGCGGCGCAGGGGACGGCTTGGAGACCCAGTACTTC. It translates to CATSGAGDGLETQYF.